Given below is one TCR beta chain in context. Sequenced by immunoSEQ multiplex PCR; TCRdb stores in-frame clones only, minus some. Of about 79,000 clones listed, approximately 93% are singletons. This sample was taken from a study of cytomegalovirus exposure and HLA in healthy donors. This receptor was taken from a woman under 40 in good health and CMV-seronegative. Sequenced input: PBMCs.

The CDR3 here is CASSLTSGGIPYNEQFF. In DNA, the CDR3 is TGTGCCAGCAGCTTAACTAGCGGGGGAATACCCTACAATGAGCAGTTCTTC. The chain links TRBV7-2 to TRBJ2-1; 11 nucleotides match TRBD2. V shed 2 bases and J 2 bases; nucleotides not matched to a gene: 5. CDR3 length: 17 residues. Germline V lookup: CDR1 SGHTA, CDR2 FQGNSA.